The 28 T cell receptor beta chains reported below all come from one sample, sequenced in a study of radiotherapy plus CTLA-4 blockade in lung cancer. Method: immunoSEQ multiplex PCR; TCRdb's copy keeps in-frame clones and lacks some. Of 50,000 or so clones in the sample, 70% to 90% are singletons; the top ten hold 6.5% to 9%. Material: peripheral blood, obtained from a patient treated with radiotherapy plus ipilimumab. All receptors derive from a human donor with non-small cell lung cancer whose response to radiotherapy plus ipilimumab could not be evaluated.

The V gene is TRBV6-1, the J gene TRBJ1-4; TRBD1 aligns across 8 bases. The CDR3 is 14 residues long. The trim removed 5 bases at V and 8 bases at J, leaving 7 bases unmatched. Germline CDR1 and CDR2: MNHNS and SASEGT. The CDR3 sequence is CASSNGQGGEKLFF. The CDR3 nucleotides read TGTGCCAGCAGTAACGGACAGGGAGGCGAAAAACTGTTTTTT.

The chain couples TRBV6-5 to TRBJ1-2; 7 bases are a match to TRBD1. The germline CDR1 and CDR2 sequences are MNHEY and SVGAGI. The junction had 10 bases not matched to a gene; V was cut back by 4 bases and J by 2 bases. The length of the CDR3 is 16 residues. CDR3 amino acids: CASSFPDRTQNYGYTF. CDR3 coding DNA: TGTGCCAGCAGTTTCCCGGACAGGACCCAGAACTATGGCTACACCTTC.

This clone was seen only once. The genes are TRBV18 and TRBJ2-3; 8 bases fit TRBD1. Trimming cost V 2 bases and J 3 bases; bases outside gene matches: 7. This CDR3 is 16 amino acids long. Looked up from germline, CDR1 is KGHSH and CDR2 is LQKENI. The CDR3 here is CASSPVVGQGTDTQYF. DNA for the CDR3: TGTGCCAGCTCACCAGTTGTCGGACAGGGAACAGATACGCAGTATTTT.

The V and J genes are TRBV6-6 and TRBJ2-7; 7 bases agree with TRBD1. Germline V gene data show CDR1 as MNHNY and CDR2 as SVGAGI (reference sequence). CDR3 size: 13 residues. V dropped 6 bases and J dropped 2; count of bases not matched to a gene: 4. The CDR3 DNA follows: TGTGCCAGCAGCGAACAGGGGACCTACGAGCAGTACTTC. Translation: CASSEQGTYEQYF.

This clone is labeled medium-sized. The chain joins TRBV6-5 to TRBJ2-3; 7 bases agree with TRBD1. This CDR3 is built from 14 residues. After removal of 7 bases from V and 4 bases from J, the junction contained 8 bases not matched to a gene. Germline loops: CDR1 MNHEY, CDR2 SVGAGI. The CDR3 loop reads CASTSGGASDTQYF. The CDR3 DNA reads TGTGCCAGCACCTCAGGGGGTGCCTCAGATACGCAGTATTTT.

The chain employs TRBV6-5 and TRBJ2-4; D perhaps matches TRBD2 (5 bases). The germline V gene has CDR1 MNHEY and CDR2 SVGAGI. Deletions cut 2 bases from V and 7 bases from J, with 9 bases between. The CDR3 spans 13 residues. In nucleotides, the CDR3 is TGTGCCAGCAGTTACGAGCGAGGGAACATTCAGTACTTC. It encodes CASSYERGNIQYF.

The rearrangement uses TRBV19 and TRBJ2-2; D gene ambiguous. The CDR3 consists of 14 residues. Germline loops: CDR1 LNHDA, CDR2 SQIVND (reference sequence). The germline V and J ends were trimmed by 4 bases and 3 bases, with 9 bases remaining between them. The CDR3 reads CASSTRPDTGELFF. Written as DNA, the CDR3 is TGTGCCAGTAGTACCCGCCCGGACACCGGGGAGCTGTTTTTT.

The chain employs TRBV28 and TRBJ1-5; 10 bases line up with TRBD1. The CDR3 contains 15 residues. V lost 3 bases, J lost 6 bases, and 5 bases stayed unmatched. In germline, CDR1 is MDHEN, CDR2 SYDVKM. CDR3 sequence reads: CASSFIGTGVQPQHF. CDR3 bases: TGTGCCAGCAGTTTTATTGGGACAGGGGTTCAGCCCCAGCATTTT.

By share, this clone ranks as large (0.1 to 1%). V usage is TRBV4-3 and J usage is TRBJ2-5, with 7 bases lining up with TRBD1. The V segment lost 5 bases and the J segment 1 base; nucleotides outside the gene matches: 7. The CDR3 loop spans 15 amino acids. Germline loops: CDR1 LGHNA, CDR2 YSLEER. The CDR3 is CASSSSDRSQETQYF. CDR3 sequence (DNA): TGCGCCAGCAGCTCCTCGGACAGGAGCCAAGAGACCCAGTACTTC.

The genes are TRBV29-1 and TRBJ2-2; 11 nucleotides match TRBD1. This CDR3 has 17 residues. Germline assignment: CDR1 SQVTM and CDR2 ANQGSEA. The junction had 14 bases not matched to a gene; V was cut back by 5 bases and J by 6 bases. CDR3 coding DNA: TGCAGCGTTTTACTTGGACAGGGGGCTTCTACCGCCGGGGAGCTGTTTTTT. Protein product: CSVLLGQGASTAGELFF.

This clone is a singleton in its sample. V usage is TRBV5-4 and J usage is TRBJ2-3; 10 bases line up with TRBD2. V was pared by 2 bases and J by 2 bases, with 8 bases of the junction left unmatched. This CDR3 region has 17 residues. Germline assignment: CDR1 SGHNT and CDR2 YYREEE (reference sequence). For the CDR3, the DNA is TGTGCCAGCAGCTTTCCCAGCGGGGGGGCGTCCACAGATACGCAGTATTTT. This translates into CASSFPSGGASTDTQYF. The complete variable domain, with remaining parts taken from reference TRBV5-4 and TRBJ2-3, reads ETGVTQSPTHLIKTRGQQVTLRCSSQSGHNTVSWYQQALGQGPQFIFQYYREEENGRGNFPPRFSGLQFPNYSSELNVNALELDDSALYLCASSFPSGGASTDTQYFGPGTRLTVL.

The chain recombines TRBV2 with TRBJ2-2; D is possibly TRBD2 (7 bases). V lost 5 bases and J lost 4, with 20 bases in between. CDR1 and CDR2 (germline): SNHLY, FYNNEI. The CDR3 length is 17 residues. The CDR3 sequence is CASSKGTGGGSTGELFF. As DNA, the CDR3 is TGTGCCAGCAGTAAGGGAACCGGGGGCGGGAGCACCGGGGAGCTGTTTTTT.

The genes are TRBV7-2 and TRBJ2-1; the match to TRBD2 covers 10 bases. CDR3 length equals 16 residues. V lost 1 base to trimming and J lost 8 bases; unmatched junction nucleotides: 8. Germline assignment: CDR1 SGHTA and CDR2 FQGNSA. This CDR3 is CASSLGASGSVYEQFF. CDR3 coding DNA: TGTGCCAGCAGCTTAGGCGCTAGCGGGAGTGTCTATGAGCAGTTCTTC.

This clone was recorded once. This chain links TRBV5-1 with TRBJ2-3; D is uncertain. The CDR3 consists of 12 residues. The V end was cut by 1 base, the J end by 4 bases, with 4 bases between. Germline V gene sequence: CDR1 SGHRS, CDR2 YFSETQ. The CDR3: CASSLPSDTQYF. Here the CDR3 DNA reads TGCGCCAGCAGCTTGCCGTCAGATACGCAGTATTTT. Complete variable domain (other parts from reference TRBV5-1 and TRBJ2-3): KAGVTQTPRYLIKTRGQQVTLSCSPISGHRSVSWYQQTPGQGLQFLFEYFSETQRNKGNFPGRFSGRQFSNSRSEMNVSTLELGDSALYLCASSLPSDTQYFGPGTRLTVL.

J is TRBJ2-2 and V is TRBV29-1, with D maybe TRBD2 (6 bases). In germline, CDR1 is SQVTM, CDR2 ANQGSEA. V was clipped by 5 bases and J by 1 base, with 11 bases between them. The CDR3 length is 14 residues. The CDR3 loop reads CSVRVGRNTGELFF. CDR3 nucleotides: TGCAGCGTTCGGGTCGGGAGGAACACCGGGGAGCTGTTTTTT.

The V gene is TRBV6-1, the J gene TRBJ2-2, with 8 nucleotides matching TRBD2. The CDR3 contains 14 residues. V lost 6 bases to trimming and J lost 4 bases; unmatched junction nucleotides: 4. Germline V CDR1 and CDR2: MNHNS, SASEGT. The CDR3 sequence is CASRTGGITGELFF. In DNA, the CDR3 is TGTGCCAGCAGAACGGGAGGGATCACCGGGGAGCTGTTTTTT.

The chain links TRBV4-2 to TRBJ2-2; no reliable D call. Germline V CDR1 and CDR2: LGHNA, YNFKEQ. This CDR3 has 16 residues. Deletions cut 0 bases from V and 3 bases from J, with 11 bases between. Here the CDR3 reads CASSQDITEDTGELFF. The CDR3 nucleotides are TGTGCCAGCAGCCAAGATATCACAGAAGACACCGGGGAGCTGTTTTTT.

V and J are TRBV19 and TRBJ1-1; D is perhaps TRBD1 (5 bases). This CDR3 contains 14 residues. Trimming pared 7 bases from V and 4 bases from J, leaving 16 bases between. The germline gives CDR1 LNHDA, CDR2 SQIVND (reference sequence). CDR3 in amino acids: CASTGDSLGTEAFF. The CDR3 DNA reads as TGTGCCAGTACGGGAGACAGCCTCGGCACTGAAGCTTTCTTT.

The chain combines TRBV2 with TRBJ2-3; D is possibly TRBD1 (5 bases). Germline V lookup: CDR1 SNHLY, CDR2 FYNNEI. With 10 bases removed from V and 0 bases from J, the gap between germline ends came to 14 bases. The CDR3 runs to 14 residues. The CDR3 DNA reads TGTGCCACCCAGGACACGACTAGCACAGATACGCAGTATTTT. Its protein product is CATQDTTSTDTQYF.

This clone turned up a few times. V gene TRBV6-6 combines with J gene TRBJ1-4; possible D gene TRBD1, 5 bases. This CDR3 region has 14 residues. V was clipped by 2 bases and J by 8 bases, with 12 bases between them. Per the germline V gene, CDR1 is MNHNY and CDR2 is SVGAGI (reference sequence). In nucleotides, the CDR3 is TGTGCCAGCAGTTACCTGGCAGGGCAGGAAAAACTGTTTTTT. It translates to CASSYLAGQEKLFF.

V gene TRBV15 combines with J gene TRBJ2-3; 9 bases map to TRBD2. V lost 6 bases, J lost 4 bases, and 11 bases stayed unmatched. The germline V gene has CDR1 LNHNV and CDR2 YYDKDF (reference sequence). The CDR3 is 16 residues long. CDR3 DNA: TGTGCCACCAGGCACCTAGCGGGACTGTCCCCAGATACGCAGTATTTT. The encoded protein is CATRHLAGLSPDTQYF.

The rearrangement links TRBV4-3 to TRBJ2-3; 13 positions match TRBD2. The germline V gene encodes CDR1 LGHNA and CDR2 YSLEER. The CDR3 has 17 amino acids. Trimming cost V 0 bases and J 6 bases; bases outside gene matches: 6. The CDR3 is CASSQETSGGWEDTQYF. DNA for the CDR3: TGCGCCAGCAGCCAAGAGACTAGCGGGGGGTGGGAGGATACGCAGTATTTT.

J is TRBJ2-7 and V is TRBV18; 8 bases are a match to TRBD1. CDR3 length: 13 amino acids. With 3 bases clipped from V and 3 bases from J, the junction kept 1 base outside the gene matches. The germline V gene encodes CDR1 KGHSH and CDR2 LQKENI. The CDR3 reads CASSPGQDYEQYF. The CDR3 nucleotides read TGTGCCAGCTCACCGGGACAGGACTACGAGCAGTACTTC.

V gene TRBV6-5 combines with J gene TRBJ2-1; 7 positions match TRBD2. Germline V gene lookup returns CDR1 MNHEY and CDR2 SVGAGI. This CDR3 is 14 amino acids long. Trimming removed 4 bases from V and 4 bases from J; junction bases left unmatched: 4. The CDR3 DNA sequence: TGTGCCAGCAGTTCTAGGACTAGATACAATGAGCAGTTCTTC. It specifies CASSSRTRYNEQFF.

The J gene is TRBJ1-2, the V gene TRBV28, with TRBD1 identical over 9 bases. With V trimmed by 5 bases and J by 3 bases, 7 bases remained unmatched. There are 15 residues in the CDR3. The germline gives CDR1 MDHEN, CDR2 SYDVKM. DNA of the CDR3: TGTGCCAGCAGTACGGGACAGGGACTTCACTATGGCTACACCTTC. Amino acids: CASSTGQGLHYGYTF.

The chain couples TRBV19 to TRBJ2-2; TRBD2 matches 7 bases. The ends lost 6 bases at V and 0 bases at J; junction bases unmatched: 4. The CDR3 has 15 amino acids. Germline-derived CDR1 and CDR2 are LNHDA and SQIVND (reference sequence). The CDR3 bases are TGTGCCAGTAGGGCGGCGGGAGCGAACACCGGGGAGCTGTTTTTT. Translated: CASRAAGANTGELFF.

The V gene is TRBV6-5, the J gene TRBJ2-5; TRBD2 matches at 8 bases. The V segment lost 4 bases and the J segment 7 bases; nucleotides outside the gene matches: 11. The CDR3 sequence is 15 residues long. Germline CDR1 and CDR2: MNHEY and SVGAGI. The CDR3 region is CASSFYRGLGGTQYF. In DNA form, the CDR3 reads TGTGCCAGCAGTTTTTATAGGGGACTAGGGGGGACCCAGTACTTC.

The genes are TRBV10-3 and TRBJ2-3, with 14 bases aligning to TRBD2. The CDR3 runs 15 residues. The V and J ends lost 9 bases and 2 bases, in that order; junction bases with no gene match: 4. Germline CDR1 reads ENHRY; CDR2 reads SYGVKD. DNA for the CDR3: TGTGCCATAGGACTAGCGGGAGGAAACACAGATACGCAGTATTTT. Amino acids: CAIGLAGGNTDTQYF.